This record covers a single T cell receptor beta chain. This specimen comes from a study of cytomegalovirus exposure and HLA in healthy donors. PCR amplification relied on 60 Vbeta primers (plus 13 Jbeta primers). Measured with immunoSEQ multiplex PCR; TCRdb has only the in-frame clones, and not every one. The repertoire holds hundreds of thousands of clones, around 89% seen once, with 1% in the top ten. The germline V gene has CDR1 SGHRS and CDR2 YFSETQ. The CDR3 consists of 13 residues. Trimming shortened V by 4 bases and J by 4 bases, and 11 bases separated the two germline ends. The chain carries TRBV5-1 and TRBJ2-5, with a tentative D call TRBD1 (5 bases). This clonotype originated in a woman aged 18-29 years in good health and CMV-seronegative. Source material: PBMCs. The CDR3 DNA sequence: TGCGCCAGCAGCGTAGGGGTGGGAGAGACCCAGTACTTC. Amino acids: CASSVGVGETQYF. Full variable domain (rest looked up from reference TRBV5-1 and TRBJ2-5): KAGVTQTPRYLIKTRGQQVTLSCSPISGHRSVSWYQQTPGQGLQFLFEYFSETQRNKGNFPGRFSGRQFSNSRSEMNVSTLELGDSALYLCASSVGVGETQYFGPGTRLLVL.